This passage covers 9 T cell receptor beta chains from one sample sequenced in a study of blood T cell repertoires in COVID-19. TCRdb's copy holds only in-frame clones and misses some; the assay was immunoSEQ multiplex PCR. The sample consists of some 98,000 clones, 82% of them appearing once. Specimen: peripheral blood. The receptors derive from a man between 65 and 85 years old with active or convalescent COVID-19.

This clone came up once. The CDR3 spells CASGRSTVYGYTF. The CDR3 DNA follows: TGTGCTAGTGGTAGATCAACGGTCTATGGCTACACCTTC. The rearrangement uses TRBV12-5 and TRBJ1-2; D remains unclear. V was pared by 5 bases and J by 4 bases, with 11 bases between. Germline V gives CDR1 LGHNT, CDR2 FRNRAP. This CDR3 is built from 13 residues.

The gene calls are TRBV5-1 and TRBJ2-5; D is ambiguous. Deletions cut 0 bases from V and 5 bases from J, with 8 bases between. The CDR3 contains 13 residues. Per germline, CDR1 SGHRS and CDR2 YFSETQ. The CDR3 DNA reads TGCGCCAGCAGCTTGGCAACGAGGGAGACCCAGTACTTC. Protein sequence: CASSLATRETQYF.

This clone was seen once. The chain carries TRBV7-3 and TRBJ2-3; D gene unclear. V dropped 6 bases and J dropped 0 bases, with 7 bases sitting between them. The germline gives CDR1 SGHTA, CDR2 FQGTGA. CDR3 length equals 13 residues. The CDR3 loop reads CASSTESTDTQYF. In nucleotides, the CDR3 is TGTGCCAGCAGTACAGAAAGCACAGATACGCAGTATTTT.

The gene calls are TRBV5-5 and TRBJ2-5, with no clear D. Germline CDR1 SGHKS, CDR2 YYEKEE (reference sequence). V shed 0 bases and J shed 1 base, with 7 bases lying between them. The CDR3 runs to 14 residues. The CDR3 region is CASSLGDTQETQYF. The CDR3 DNA reads as TGTGCCAGCAGCTTGGGAGATACCCAAGAGACCCAGTACTTC.

The chain combines TRBV5-1 with TRBJ1-1, with 9 bases fitting TRBD1. The CDR3 loop spans 15 amino acids. The V gene end was trimmed by 0 bases and the J gene end by 8 bases; junction bases not matched to a gene: 8. Germline V gives CDR1 SGHRS, CDR2 YFSETQ. CDR3 sequence reads: CASSLGGQGHREAFF. The CDR3 DNA follows: TGCGCCAGCAGCTTGGGGGGACAGGGCCACAGGGAAGCTTTCTTT.

The rearrangement joins TRBV3-1 (or the pseudogene TRBV3-2) to TRBJ2-7; TRBD2 aligns across 9 bases. The CDR3 extends over 16 amino acids. CDR1 is LGHDT, CDR2 YNNKEL, per germline (reference sequence). Losses at the gene ends were 0 bases for V and 2 bases for J; bases not matched to a gene: 5. The CDR3: CASSQESLAGPYEQYF. CDR3 DNA: TGTGCCAGCAGCCAAGAATCACTAGCGGGCCCCTACGAGCAGTACTTC.

The chain carries TRBV3-1 (or the pseudogene TRBV3-2) and TRBJ2-2; D is unresolved. The CDR3 sequence is 12 residues long. The V gene's germline CDR1 is LGHDT and CDR2 YNNKEL (reference sequence). V lost 10 bases, J lost 7 bases, and 13 bases lay in between. The CDR3 DNA reads as TGTGCCACCACTCCGTCGGGCGGGGAGCTGTTTTTT. Its translation: CATTPSGGELFF.

The V call is TRBV10-3, the J call TRBJ2-7; 7 bases agree with TRBD2. CDR3 length equals 12 residues. Germline V gene sequence: CDR1 ENHRY, CDR2 SYGVKD. The DNA for the CDR3 is TGTGCCATCAACAACGGAGACGGGGGGTTTTGGGTC. Residues: CAINNGDGGFWV.

The chain recombines TRBV7-4 with TRBJ2-7; D possibly corresponds to TRBD2 (6 bases). The germline CDR1 and CDR2 sequences are SGHVT and SQSDAQ. Trimming left V 7 bases short and J 3 bases short, with 19 bases between. The CDR3 consists of 15 residues. CDR3 sequence reads: CASTPLEGLNYEQYF. The CDR3, as DNA: TGTGCCAGCACCCCGTTGGAGGGTTTAAACTACGAGCAGTACTTC.